This T cell receptor (beta chain) was captured in a study of T cell changes during pregnancy in multiple sclerosis. The CDR3 is 14 residues long. Germline V gives CDR1 SGHNT, CDR2 YYREEE (reference sequence). The ends were cut back, 2 bases at V and 1 base at J, with 9 bases in the middle. Sequenced by immunoSEQ multiplex PCR; TCRdb stores in-frame clones only, minus some. The profile shows tens of thousands of clones, around 92% of them singletons. This clonotype was obtained from a female donor in good health, enrolled as a control in a pregnancy study. Specimen: peripheral blood, collected in the third trimester of pregnancy. J is TRBJ1-2 and V is TRBV5-4; the D is unclear. CDR3 DNA sequence: TGTGCCAGCAGCTTTCGTGGGAGTAACTATGGCTACACCTTC. This encodes CASSFRGSNYGYTF.